This TCR beta chain is from a study of spatial heterogeneity in lung cancer (dated by TCRdb to the late 2010s). Background on the whole study: Beta-chain transcripts were consistently detected in greater numbers than alpha-chain transcripts, which likely reflects a higher abundance of beta-chain transcripts. TCR transcript counts in tumor regions correlated strongly with a T cell transcriptional module score from matched bulk RNA-seq. In the raw uncorrected reads, each unique combination of TCR and UMI appeared more than ten times on average. The study quantitatively compared TCR alpha and beta repertoires across multiple tumor regions, matched nontumor lung and blood in non-small cell lung cancer. The study linked features of the TCR repertoire to counts of nonsynonymous mutations, which were determined by whole-exome sequencing of tumor tissue. At surgery, both alpha and beta chains were TCR-sequenced in 220 tumor regions, fewer than 85 matched nontumor lung samples and a few dozen PBMC samples. What the research found in general, with its limitations: Additional single-cell paired TCR alpha and beta sequencing was considered necessary to confirm, at a functional level, the hypothesis that regional TCRs recognize regional mutations. The tumor nonsynonymous mutation count correlated with the number of expanded intratumoral alpha and beta TCRs. Counts of ubiquitous and regional expanded TCRs correlated with counts of ubiquitous and regional nonsynonymous mutations, respectively. TCR-seq was estimated to cover only approximately 6.4% of tumor T cells for alpha chains and about 13% for beta chains.

Cut back by 0 bases and 4 bases, the V and J ends lie 8 bases apart. CDR1 and CDR2, looked up from the germline V gene (reference sequence), are MNHEY and SMNVEV. Inclusive of the bounding cysteine and phenylalanine, the CDR3 is 14 residues long. Only the CDR3 region is kept as DNA, spanning 42 bases read in frame from base 1. The time point label corresponds to: sample taken at primary tumor resection. The donors were about 71 patients from the lung TRACERx cohort who had early-stage, untreated non-small cell lung cancer. Whole RNA extracted from tumor and nontumor lung tissue, or from cryopreserved PBMC samples, was used for TCR sequencing without cell sorting. Only patients with enough RNA available from two or more tumor regions were chosen for TCR sequencing. Tumor and adjacent nontumor lung specimens were reviewed by a lung pathologist before selection. Details on this clonotype: The antigen it binds to is not known. No base qualities exist here, and no much larger clone lies one base off it.

Library construction relied on 5' RACE. Sequenced on a NextSeq 500. In the TCR library protocol, a unique molecular identifier was attached to each TCR cDNA molecule so that PCR and sequencing errors could be corrected. As for how the authors treated the data: Decombinator tools were used for TCR identification, UMI-based error correction and CDR3 extraction. Expanded TCRs were defined as those above a frequency of 2 per 1,000, corresponding to the top 1% of the tumor frequency distribution. Expanded tumor TCRs statistically deemed absent (corrected P<0.05) from at least one tumor region were classed as regional, and all other expanded tumor TCRs were classed as ubiquitous. Renyi diversity was calculated using the R vegan package after each repertoire was subsampled 100 times to 5,000 TCRs. CDR3 similarity networks were constructed using string-kernel similarity of amino acid triplets, with links drawn between CDR3s whose pairwise similarity was above 0.82. TCRdb trimmed public reads at Q25 via fastp, called clones via MiXCR and kept in-frame beta chains. Each CDR3 protein gets just one entry, which takes the most common genes and DNA from the rows behind it. These V and J calls are TCRdb output, not the study's own analysis. For this sample the table gives roughly 19,000 distinct CDR3 sequences, of which 5.5% to 6% were detected only once. Of the sample, 10% to 13% falls within the top ten clones.

The chain joins TRBV27 to TRBJ2-3; the D gene assignment is perhaps TRBD1 or TRBD2, with each matching 6 bases. The TCR originated in a female donor with early-stage non-small cell lung cancer. Sequencing used lung tumor tissue, obtained at surgery. Here the CDR3 is given as CASSLSGGSDTQYF. DNA sequence: TGTGCCAGCAGTTTATCGGGGGGCTCAGATACGCAGTATTTT.